These T cell receptor beta chains were read from a single sample in a study of blood T cell repertoires in COVID-19. Assay used: immunoSEQ multiplex PCR; TCRdb lists only in-frame clones, some missing. Counted here are about 160,000 clones, about 84% occurring once; the ten biggest clones make up about 6%. Sequencing was done on a sample of PBMCs or T cells enriched from blood (not recorded which). Receptors originate from a woman in her thirties or forties with acute COVID-19. The CDR3 runs from the conserved cysteine through the conserved F or W. The D gene is left open where the match is weak. Clone size is not always given. Where it is, it says once, few, many or a class for expanded clones.

D gene,clone size,V gene,J gene,CDR3 DNA,CDR3 protein
-,-,TRBV11-3,TRBJ2-5,TGTGCCAGCAGCCAAACAGGGTCGGAGACCCAGTACTTC,CASSQTGSETQYF
-,-,TRBV12-3/TRBV12-4,TRBJ1-6,TGTGCCAGCAGTTTCACCGGTGGACCCCTCCACTTT,CASSFTGGPLHF
-,-,TRBV25-1,TRBJ2-1,TGTGCCAGCAGCCAAAATGCGGCGACTTCCTACAATGAGCAGTTCTTC,CASSQNAATSYNEQFF
-,once,TRBV6-1,TRBJ1-1,TGTGCCAGCAGTGAAAGGGGAATGAACACTGAAGCTTTCTTT,CASSERGMNTEAFF
-,-,TRBV19,TRBJ1-5,TGTGCCAGTACTCCCCAGGGGATGTTTCAGCCCCAGCATTTT,CASTPQGMFQPQHF
-,once,TRBV25-1,TRBJ2-1,TGTGCCAGCAGTCGACGTAGAGGCGAGCAGTTCTTC,CASSRRRGEQFF
-,-,TRBV9,TRBJ1-1,TGTGCCAGCAGCGTAGGCGGGGGCGGTGGGAACACTGAAGCTTTCTTT,CASSVGGGGGNTEAFF
TRBD2,-,TRBV18,TRBJ2-1,TGTGCCAGCTCACGATCCGGGACTAGCGGGAGCTATGAGCAGTTCTTC,CASSRSGTSGSYEQFF
-,once,TRBV4-1,TRBJ2-3,TGCGCCAGCAGCCAACGGTTGGCGGGAACTAGCACAGATACGCAGTATTTT,CASSQRLAGTSTDTQYF
-,-,TRBV5-1,TRBJ1-1,TGCGCCAGCAAACACCAATGGGCCGTGAACACTGAAGCTTTCTTT,CASKHQWAVNTEAFF
TRBD1,-,TRBV4-2,TRBJ1-2,TGTGCCAGCAGCCATCGACAGGGGAGATTCGGAGGCTACACCTTC,CASSHRQGRFGGYTF
TRBD2,-,TRBV7-9,TRBJ2-1,TGTGCCAGCAGCTGGGCGGGACTAGTCCCAAATGTGGAGCAGTTCTTC,CASSWAGLVPNVEQFF
-,-,TRBV30,TRBJ2-1,TGTGCCTGCAAAGAAAGAGGGGAGCAGTTCTTC,CACKERGEQFF
-,few,TRBV6-1,TRBJ1-2,TGTGCCAGCAGTGAAGAGGCAGGGAGGGGTGGCTACACCTTC,CASSEEAGRGGYTF
-,-,TRBV9,TRBJ2-3,TGTGCCAGCAGCGCCCCGACTGCCGGCACAGATACGCAGTATTTT,CASSAPTAGTDTQYF
TRBD1,few,TRBV19,TRBJ1-5,TGTGCCAGTAGTCCCCGGACAGGGGGCACCCCTTCACATCAGCCCCAGCATTTT,CASSPRTGGTPSHQPQHF
TRBD2,-,TRBV5-4,TRBJ2-1,TGTGCCAGCAGCTTGCGTAGCGGGAGTTACAATGAGCAGTTCTTC,CASSLRSGSYNEQFF
TRBD1,-,TRBV19,TRBJ1-1,TGTGCCAGTAGTACGACAGGGTTAGCTTTCTTT,CASSTTGLAFF
-,-,TRBV12-3/TRBV12-4,TRBJ1-4,TGTGCCAGCAGTTTGCAGGGAGGGGAAAAACTGTTTTTT,CASSLQGGEKLFF
TRBD2,-,TRBV29-1,TRBJ2-1,TGCAGCGTTAAACTAGCGACCCAAAGCTCCTACAATGAGCAGTTCTTC,CSVKLATQSSYNEQFF
-,-,TRBV19,TRBJ1-4,TGTGCCAGTAGTCATCAGGGGACAATCGAAAAACTGTTTTTT,CASSHQGTIEKLFF
-,-,TRBV14,TRBJ2-4,TGTGCCAGCAGCCAAGGACGCCAGAGCAGGGAAAACATTCAGTACTTC,CASSQGRQSRENIQYF
TRBD1,-,TRBV30,TRBJ1-2,TGTGCCTGGAGACAGGGGGCATATGGCTACACCTTC,CAWRQGAYGYTF
TRBD1,-,TRBV6-2/TRBV6-3,TRBJ2-3,TGTGCCAGCAGTGACGGGACAGGGTTAACCGTCACAGATACGCAGTATTTT,CASSDGTGLTVTDTQYF
-,-,TRBV4-2,TRBJ2-1,TGTGCCAGCAGCCAAGGGACTATGAAAGACAATGAGCAGTTCTTC,CASSQGTMKDNEQFF
-,-,TRBV18,TRBJ1-4,TGTGCCAGCTCACCACGTGATAGCCGCGGAGAAAAACTGTTTTTT,CASSPRDSRGEKLFF
-,-,TRBV6-1,TRBJ2-7,TGTGCCAGCAGTAAAGGGGAACAGGGCTCCTCGTACGAGCAGTACTTC,CASSKGEQGSSYEQYF
TRBD2,-,TRBV7-9,TRBJ2-1,TGTGCCAGCAGCTCCAGGACTAGCGGGAGGGATGAGCAGTTCTTC,CASSSRTSGRDEQFF
TRBD1,-,TRBV6-1,TRBJ1-2,TGTGCCAGCAGGTCGGACAGGGGGCGGCGTGGCTACACCTTC,CASRSDRGRRGYTF
TRBD2,-,TRBV4-2,TRBJ2-1,TGTGCCAGCAGCCAGACTAGCGGCTCCTACAATGAGCAGTTCTTC,CASSQTSGSYNEQFF